The T cell receptor beta chain described here comes from a study of T cells in Graves' hyperthyroidism and ophthalmopathy (dated by TCRdb to the late 2010s). Some background on the complete study: Peripheral blood was collected at initial diagnosis, before any treatment. The roughly 100 discovery patients were randomly split 7:3 into training and test sets. An independent validation cohort of fewer than 20 hyperthyroidism patients and 17 patients who later progressed to ophthalmopathy tested prospective prediction of ophthalmopathy. To identify distinguishing TCR V-J signatures, a discovery cohort of 100 patients was used, comprising fewer than 45 with Graves' ophthalmopathy and around 60 with stable Graves' hyperthyroidism. Following sampling, methimazole starting at 30 mg daily was given to hyperthyroidism patients, and high-dose intravenous methylprednisolone was given to ophthalmopathy patients. The paper describes TCR Vbeta CDR3 sequencing of 130 to 150 peripheral blood samples, made up of 43 ophthalmopathy patients, roughly 72 hyperthyroidism patients and some 17 progressor patients. The study also compared thyroid tissue and blood T-cell repertoires from several Graves' hyperthyroidism patients. Broader findings and caveats from the paper: In cross-validation, a model built on a 13 V-J signature told ophthalmopathy apart from stable hyperthyroidism with 85% to 90% sensitivity and about 81% specificity, and in testing the same model reached 80%/75%. Most expanded thyroid clonotypes (frequency above 0.001) were also detected in blood, a finding suggesting that blood repertoires may reflect thyroid immune responses. No statistical method was used to fix the sample size in advance, and group allocation was not hidden from the investigators. In validation, the model predicted progression to ophthalmopathy a median of 6.5 months before onset, with about 64% sensitivity and 72.22% specificity.

The TCR beta CDR3 regions were amplified from RNA transcripts. A first-round RT-PCR of the TCR CDR3 used the HTBI primer set with the Qiagen OneStep RT-PCR kit. A second multiplex PCR round built the libraries, followed by size selection and purification. Sequencing of the libraries was done on an Illumina HiSeq2000 using paired-end 100 bp reads. The authors' analysis ran thus. SOAPnuke was used to process the raw data, with reads discarded if the reads contained adapters or uncalled bases, had a mean Phred below 15, or lacked an exact constant-primer or identifier match. COPE v1.2.5 was used to merge high-quality paired reads, and clonotypes were defined as unique nucleotide sequences. MiTCR v1.1 was used to align the clonotypes against IMGT TRBV, TRBD and TRBJ reference segments. The analysis was restricted to V-J combinations with a frequency above 0.0001, which together covered around 99% of the repertoires. The TCS score was defined as the ratio of F50 (clonal expansion) to E x V (chaos), calculated using BLOSUM62-based TCRdist between CDR3 peptides within each V-J. Welch's t-statistics and random forest reduced fewer than 550 V-J features to under 15, which were used in a naive Bayes classifier (R e1071). TCRdb reprocessing: public reads trimmed at Q25 with fastp, clones called with MiXCR, in-frame beta chains kept. When rows share a CDR3 protein, they turn into one entry using the most common DNA and genes. The V and J calls, along with clone size, are taken from TCRdb and not from the paper's own processing. Present in this sample are roughly 660,000 distinct CDR3 sequences, around a sixth of which were seen just once. Of the sample, about 16% falls within the top ten clones.

V loses 4 bases at its end and J loses 0 bases; junction bases beyond the gene matches: 7. CDR1 and CDR2 were assigned from the germline V gene as ENHRY and SYGVKD. The CDR3 covers 16 residues, taking in both the cysteine and the phenylalanine. Solely the CDR3 DNA is kept, with 48 bases framed from the first base. Stable Graves' hyperthyroidism was defined as the absence of progression to ophthalmopathy over 18 months of follow-up. Hyperthyroidism patients were aged 18 to 65 years and newly diagnosed, with disease duration of less than 2 months. Patients with uncontrolled infections, other autoimmune diseases, pregnancy or lactation were excluded. Clinical symptoms, serum thyroxine and TRAb, thyroid ultrasound, and orbital computed tomography formed the basis for the diagnoses. PBMCs were separated from 8 to 10 ml of fresh peripheral blood using Ficoll-Paque density gradient centrifugation. Total RNA was extracted using Trizol reagent, and RNA quality was assessed on an Agilent 2100 Bioanalyzer.

This clonotype was counted a few times. Its antigen is currently not known. Per-base quality was not reported, and no clone a single base away is much larger than it. This chain is built from TRBV10-3 and TRBJ2-3; 7 of the junction bases match TRBD2. Sequencing was carried out using blood. This TCR was sampled from a man aged 50-59 years with Graves' hyperthyroidism. The base sequence is TGTGCCATCAGTGGAAGGACTAGGAGTAGCACAGATACGCAGTATTTT. It specifies CAISGRTRSSTDTQYF.